The sequence of this TCR beta chain was determined in a study of cytomegalovirus exposure and HLA in healthy donors. The sample holds a few counts of this clone. The V gene lost 8 bases and the J gene lost 1 base, with 11 bases spanning the gap. CDR1 and CDR2 (germline): SNHLY, FYNNEI. CDR3 length: 13 amino acids. Donors came from a validation cohort of fewer than 150 subjects, distinct from the first 666-subject cohort. TCRdb keeps only in-frame clones here, not all; method: immunoSEQ multiplex PCR. The sample records about 280,000 clones, roughly 90% being singletons. This chain connects TRBV2 to TRBJ1-2, with D uncertain. The clonotype was recovered from a young woman in good health and CMV-seronegative. Sequencing was performed on PBMCs. The CDR3 loop is CASSAGDNYGYTF. CDR3 bases: TGTGCCAGCTCGGCCGGGGATAACTATGGCTACACCTTC.